Below, 14 T cell receptor beta chains from the same sample are listed, as sequenced in a study of control samples from healthy donors and cancer patients. Repertoires were generated with immunoSEQ multiplex PCR, while TCRdb's copy carries only in-frame clones and drops some. The sample carries 70,000 or so clones, roughly 84% recorded once. The sample consisted of blood. Every receptor here comes from a man between 45 and 60 years old in good health.

About this clone itself: Other DNA sequences in this specimen translate into the identical CDR3. The chain is built from TRBV19 and TRBJ2-7; D remains ambiguous. V shed 5 bases and J shed 3 bases, with 11 bases lying between them. The length of the CDR3 is 13 residues. In germline, CDR1 is LNHDA, CDR2 SQIVND (reference sequence). Written as DNA, the CDR3 is TGTGCCAGTAGTTTAGGCGGACGCTACGAGCAGTACTTC. This sequence encodes CASSLGGRYEQYF.

The gene calls are TRBV11-2 and TRBJ2-1; TRBD2 matches at 8 bases. After removal of 0 bases from V and 9 bases from J, the junction contained 7 bases not matched to a gene. Germline V lookup: CDR1 SGHAT, CDR2 FQNNGV. The CDR3 is 15 amino acids. CDR3 sequence: CASSLDRLSGSEQFF. DNA for the CDR3: TGTGCCAGCAGCTTAGATAGGCTGAGCGGGAGTGAGCAGTTCTTC.

This chain uses TRBV5-4 with TRBJ2-3, with 7 nucleotides matching TRBD1. V trimming: 4 bases; J trimming: 5 bases; junction bases outside the gene matches: 7. CDR3 length equals 14 residues. Germline V lookup: CDR1 SGHNT, CDR2 YYREEE (reference sequence). CDR3 DNA sequence: TGTGCCAGCAGCCCCCAAGACAGGGTAGATACGCAGTATTTT. Its translation: CASSPQDRVDTQYF. Variable domain in full (rest from reference TRBV5-4 and TRBJ2-3): ETGVTQSPTHLIKTRGQQVTLRCSSQSGHNTVSWYQQALGQGPQFIFQYYREEENGRGNFPPRFSGLQFPNYSSELNVNALELDDSALYLCASSPQDRVDTQYFGPGTRLTVL.

A single count supports this clone. The chain combines TRBV6-2 or TRBV6-3 with TRBJ2-2; 9 bases match TRBD2. This CDR3 is 16 amino acids long. V lost 5 bases to trimming and J lost 0 bases; unmatched junction nucleotides: 4. CDR1 is MNHEY, CDR2 SVGEGT, per germline. This CDR3 reads CASSRASGTNTGELFF. CDR3 DNA sequence: TGTGCCAGCAGTAGAGCTAGCGGGACGAACACCGGGGAGCTGTTTTTT.

This clone was found a few times. The CDR3 DNA follows: TGTGCCAGCAGCCTTTGGGACACGGATACGCAGTATTTT. Protein product: CASSLWDTDTQYF. This rearrangement joins TRBV7-3 to TRBJ2-3, with TRBD1 as a possible D gene (6 bases). CDR3 length: 13 amino acids. The V and J ends lost 5 bases and 6 bases respectively, with 12 bases between them. Germline values: CDR1 SGHTA, CDR2 FQGTGA.

The V call is TRBV5-4, the J call TRBJ2-4, with 15 bases fitting TRBD2. CDR1 is SGHNT and CDR2 is YYREEE in the germline V gene (reference sequence). V was clipped by 4 bases and J by 8 bases; unmatched bases: 4. This CDR3 region has 15 residues. The CDR3 nucleotides are TGTGCCAGCAGCCCGGGACTAGCGGGAGGCGACATTCAGTACTTC. Encoded protein: CASSPGLAGGDIQYF.

J is TRBJ2-3 and V is TRBV29-1, with TRBD1 matching 8 bases. V shed 7 bases and J 2 bases; nucleotides not matched to a gene: 5. This CDR3 has 13 residues. Germline CDR1 and CDR2: SQVTM and ANQGSEA. The CDR3 DNA reads TGCAGCGCTTGGACAGGGCCCACAGATACGCAGTATTTT. Its translation is CSAWTGPTDTQYF.

The chain joins TRBV6-1 to TRBJ2-5, with 9 bases matching TRBD1. The CDR3 is made up of 16 amino acids. Trimming took 1 base from V and 1 from J; bases not matched to a gene: 4. The germline CDR1 and CDR2 sequences are MNHNS and SASEGT. CDR3 protein: CASSEVGDRVQETQYF. For the CDR3, the DNA is TGTGCCAGCAGTGAAGTAGGGGACAGGGTCCAAGAGACCCAGTACTTC.

This chain connects TRBV2 to TRBJ1-1; D remains unclear. The CDR3 is made up of 11 amino acids. Germline CDR1 reads SNHLY; CDR2 reads FYNNEI. The V and J ends lost 4 bases and 7 bases respectively, with 7 bases between them. The CDR3 DNA reads as TGTGCCAGCAGTGCTCTGATTGAAGCTTTCTTT. This sequence encodes CASSALIEAFF.

J is TRBJ2-7 and V is TRBV24-1, with D perhaps TRBD1 (5 bases). CDR1 and CDR2 (germline): KGHDR, SFDVKD. V lost 2 bases to trimming and J lost 2 bases, with 9 bases between them. This CDR3 region has 14 residues. This chain's CDR3 is CATSDSGRAYEQYF. The CDR3 DNA sequence: TGTGCCACCAGTGATTCGGGCAGGGCCTACGAGCAGTACTTC.

This chain uses TRBV5-1 with TRBJ1-1; TRBD1 might be the D (6 bases). This CDR3 has 16 amino acids. Germline CDR1 reads SGHRS; CDR2 reads YFSETQ. Trimming left V 4 bases short and J 1 base short, with 17 bases between. CDR3: CASSGTPTGRNTEAFF. The CDR3, as DNA: TGCGCCAGCAGCGGAACACCCACAGGGAGGAACACTGAAGCTTTCTTT.

J is TRBJ2-7 and V is TRBV12-5; D is ambiguous. The length of the CDR3 is 13 residues. V was cut by 5 bases and J by 7 bases, with 15 bases left in between. The germline V gene encodes CDR1 LGHNT and CDR2 FRNRAP. Here the CDR3 reads CASGTPLRREQYF. The CDR3 nucleotides read TGTGCTAGTGGTACCCCACTACGAAGGGAGCAGTACTTC.

V gene TRBV2 combines with J gene TRBJ1-5, with D possibly being TRBD1 (5 bases). The V and J ends lost 10 bases and 9 bases respectively, with 19 bases between them. This CDR3 spans 13 amino acids. Germline V gene sequence: CDR1 SNHLY, CDR2 FYNNEI. This CDR3 reads CATSGGITRPQHF. CDR3 nucleotide sequence: TGTGCCACATCCGGGGGGATAACTAGGCCCCAGCATTTT. Full variable domain (remainder filled in from reference TRBV2 and TRBJ1-5): EPEVTQTPSHQVTQMGQEVILRCVPISNHLYFYWYRQILGQKVEFLVSFYNNEISEKSEIFDDQFSVERPDGSNFTLKIRSTKLEDSAMYFCATSGGITRPQHFGDGTRLSIL.

The rearrangement uses TRBV15 and TRBJ2-7; D might be TRBD1 (6 bases). From germline, CDR1 is LNHNV and CDR2 YYDKDF (reference sequence). V was pared by 3 bases and J by 7 bases, with 22 bases between. This CDR3 spans 16 amino acids. CDR3 sequence reads: CATSRGKDRGLQEQYF. CDR3 nucleotide sequence: TGTGCCACCAGCAGGGGTAAGGACAGAGGCCTACAAGAGCAGTACTTC.